The sequence of this T cell receptor (beta chain) was determined in a study of cytomegalovirus exposure and HLA in healthy donors. Study observations and caveats: Sequencing had likely introduced a cluster of highly shared sequence variants as an artifact. In a later analysis, common viral pathogens appeared linked to several of the most significant clusters.

On this clone itself: The antigen is unknown.

The V end lost 7 bases, the J end lost 3 bases, and 6 bases lay between the germline ends. The CDR3 sequence is 11 residues long. The V gene's germline CDR1 is GTSNPN and CDR2 SVGIG (reference sequence). Each of the donors was a healthy bone marrow donor. A multiplex PCR was run with 60 Vbeta primers and 13 Jbeta primers. Original analysis: Some 12 million shared chains were among the 80 million or so unique TCR beta chains that a later analysis counted. The assay was immunoSEQ multiplex PCR, and TCRdb's table has in-frame clones only and misses some. V, J and clone size are taken as reported in that table, and D and trimming were inferred from the DNA itself. The data hold about 130,000 clones, with 75% to 85% observed a single time.

The sample comprised PBMCs. The chain joins TRBV30 to TRBJ2-2, with a possible D match to TRBD1 (5 bases). The receptor comes from a woman aged 18-29 years in good health and CMV-seropositive. In nucleotides, the CDR3 is TGTGCCTTACAGGACACCGGGGAGCTGTTTTTT. This sequence encodes CALQDTGELFF.